The present TCR beta chain was sequenced within a study of CD8 T cells in Susac syndrome. Germline CDR1 is LNHDA and CDR2 is SQIVND (reference sequence). The CDR3 is 15 amino acids. V gave up 2 bases and J gave up 2 bases; unmatched junction bases: 3. From blood CD8+ and CD4+ T cells, TCR beta sequences were generated. Controls were drawn from healthy donors and were matched for age and sex. The TEMRA cells underwent FACS enrichment, while the CD8+ and CD4+ T cells underwent negative isolation. cDNA came from about 0.46 to 1 ug RNA primed by random hexamers. The authors amplified TCR beta CDR3 across 54 Vbeta and 13 Jbeta using immunoSEQ multiplex PCR. TCRdb reanalysed the immunoSEQ multiplex PCR reads using MiXCR and keeps one entry per CDR3 protein. The data contain about 60,000 distinct CDR3 sequences, 90% to 95% of them singletons.

The chain is built from TRBV19 and TRBJ2-7; 10 bases line up with TRBD1. The sequencing sample was made of CD8+ T cells from PBMCs. This clonotype was sampled from a human donor in good health. CDR3 protein: CASSIPGTGAYEQYF. The CDR3 region has the DNA TGTGCCAGTAGTATACCCGGGACAGGGGCCTACGAGCAGTACTTC.